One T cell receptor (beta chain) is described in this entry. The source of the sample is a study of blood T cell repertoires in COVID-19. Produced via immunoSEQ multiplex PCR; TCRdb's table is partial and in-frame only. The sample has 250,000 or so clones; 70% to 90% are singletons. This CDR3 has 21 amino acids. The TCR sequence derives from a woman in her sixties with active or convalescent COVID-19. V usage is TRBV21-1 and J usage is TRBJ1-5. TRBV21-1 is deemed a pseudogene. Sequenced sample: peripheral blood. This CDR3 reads CASSPQRGGGPSDYSNQPQHF. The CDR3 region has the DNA TGTGCCAGCAGCCCTCAGAGGGGAGGAGGACCCTCCGATTATAGCAATCAGCCCCAGCATTTT.